This TCR beta chain derives from a study of cytomegalovirus exposure and HLA in healthy donors. Study-level results: Reports indicated that the classifier achieved high specificity and sensitivity in diagnosing cytomegalovirus status. TCR beta V segments were, for the most part, productive about 87% or about 30% of the time in an earlier analysis.

PCR was performed using 60 Vbeta and 13 Jbeta primers. Profiling relied on immunoSEQ multiplex PCR, and the TCRdb table lists in-frame clones only, not all of them. The table lists about 55,000 clones. Trimming at V came to 0 bases and at J to 6 bases, leaving 6 bases not matched to a gene. Germline CDR1 reads SGDLS; CDR2 reads YYNGEE. There are 15 residues in the CDR3. Note on this clone: Its target is unknown.

The V call is TRBV9, the J call TRBJ2-5; 9 positions match TRBD2. This TCR was sampled from a man in his fifties or sixties in good health and CMV-seropositive. Sequencing was done on a sample of PBMCs. CDR3 protein: CASSVDPSGVKTQYF. CDR3 coding DNA: TGTGCCAGCAGCGTAGATCCTAGCGGGGTAAAGACCCAGTACTTC. Based on the CDR3 plus reference TRBV9 and TRBJ2-5, the full variable domain is DSGVTQTPKHLITATGQRVTLRCSPRSGDLSVYWYQQSLDQGLQFLIQYYNGEERAKGNILERFSAQQFPDLHSELNLSSLELGDSALYFCASSVDPSGVKTQYFGPGTRLLVL.